Listed below are T cell receptor beta chains from one sample, sequenced in a study of CD8 T cells in Susac syndrome. TCRdb reprocessed the immunoSEQ multiplex PCR reads via MiXCR and lists one record per CDR3 protein. The table lists approximately 110,000 distinct CDR3 sequences, around 95% of them singletons. The sequencing input was CD4+ T cells from PBMCs. These receptors originate from a human donor in good health. Both conserved end residues are part of each CDR3. A D gene is named only where the DNA matches it firmly. Expanded clones are given a class, and other clones once, few, many or no size at all.

>NA|TRBJ1-5|TRBV7-2|TRBD1
CASSLIQGENQPQHF
TGTGCCAGCAGCTTAATACAGGGGGAAAATCAGCCCCAGCATTTT
>once|TRBJ1-1|TRBV2|NA
CASSDQGFEAFF
TGTGCCAGCAGTGACCAGGGGTTTGAAGCTTTCTTT
>NA|TRBJ1-1|TRBV9|NA
CASSVGVGTEAFF
TGTGCCAGCAGCGTTGGGGTGGGCACTGAAGCTTTCTTT
>NA|TRBJ1-2|TRBV6-2/TRBV6-3|NA
CASRPTSAGGRGYTF
TGTGCCAGCAGACCGACCTCGGCGGGAGGTAGAGGCTACACCTTC
>NA|TRBJ2-3|TRBV30|TRBD2
CAWSPSGTSGSRNSF
TGTGCCTGGAGTCCCTCCGGGACTAGCGGGAGTAGGAACTCTTTT
>once|TRBJ1-1|TRBV10-3|NA
CAISDPHTNTEAFF
TGTGCCATCAGTGACCCTCATACGAACACTGAAGCTTTCTTT
>NA|TRBJ2-2|TRBV7-7|NA
CASSLVHSTGELFF
TGTGCTAGCAGCTTAGTCCACAGTACCGGGGAGCTGTTTTTT
>NA|TRBJ2-7|TRBV20-1|NA
CSAAGARGNEQYF
TGCAGTGCCGCCGGGGCAAGGGGAAACGAGCAGTACTTC
>NA|TRBJ2-3|TRBV11-2|TRBD2
CASSLGTRRDTQYF
TGTGCCAGCAGCTTAGGGACTAGACGGGATACGCAGTATTTT
>NA|TRBJ2-5|TRBV6-1|NA
CATSGLQETQYF
TGTGCCACCTCGGGGCTGCAAGAGACCCAGTACTTC
>NA|TRBJ2-1|TRBV2|NA
CASSESQNNEQFF
TGTGCCAGCAGTGAAAGTCAGAACAATGAGCAGTTCTTC
>NA|TRBJ2-1|TRBV7-8|NA
CASSLDLAYNEQFF
TGTGCCAGCAGCTTAGACCTGGCTTACAATGAGCAGTTCTTC
>NA|TRBJ2-7|TRBV29-1|TRBD1
CSVGTGPSYEQYF
TGCAGCGTTGGGACAGGGCCATCCTACGAGCAGTACTTC
>NA|TRBJ1-1|TRBV7-2|NA
CASSPMEGGFEAFF
TGTGCCAGCAGCCCGATGGAGGGTGGCTTTGAAGCTTTCTTT
>NA|TRBJ2-3|TRBV4-1|NA
CASSQQGFSTDTQYF
TGCGCCAGCAGCCAACAAGGGTTTAGCACAGATACGCAGTATTTT
>NA|TRBJ2-1|TRBV15|TRBD2
CATSRVAGAYNEQFF
TGTGCCACCAGCAGAGTGGCGGGGGCCTACAATGAGCAGTTCTTC
>NA|TRBJ1-5|TRBV2|NA
CASSDDGPNQPQHF
TGTGCCAGCAGTGATGACGGTCCTAATCAGCCCCAGCATTTT
>NA|TRBJ1-5|TRBV30|NA
CAWTSGSSNQPQHF
TGTGCCTGGACCTCAGGGAGTAGCAATCAGCCCCAGCATTTT
>NA|TRBJ2-1|TRBV7-2|TRBD2
CASSLGGGRVNEQFF
TGTGCCAGCAGCTTAGGGGGCGGGAGAGTGAATGAGCAGTTCTTC
>NA|TRBJ2-3|TRBV18|TRBD1
CASSPRQGKDTQYF
TGTGCCAGCTCACCACGACAGGGGAAAGATACGCAGTATTTT
>NA|TRBJ2-5|TRBV7-9|TRBD2
CASSSQMAGAQTQYF
TGTGCCAGCAGCTCCCAGATGGCGGGAGCACAGACCCAGTACTTC
>NA|TRBJ2-1|TRBV10-3|NA
CAIGLQGGSYNEQFF
TGTGCCATCGGACTCCAGGGGGGTTCCTACAATGAGCAGTTCTTC
>NA|TRBJ1-5|TRBV28|TRBD1
CASSTPDRGNQPQHF
TGTGCCAGCAGCACCCCGGACAGGGGCAATCAGCCCCAGCATTTT
>once|TRBJ2-1|TRBV7-8|TRBD2
CASSPTSGNYNEQFF
TGTGCCAGCAGCCCAACTAGCGGGAACTACAATGAGCAGTTCTTC
>once|TRBJ1-5|TRBV20-1|TRBD1
CSARVGQGGPNQPQHF
TGCAGTGCTAGAGTCGGACAGGGAGGCCCCAATCAGCCCCAGCATTTT
>NA|TRBJ2-3|TRBV5-4|TRBD2
CASSPVGLAGDTQYF
TGTGCCAGCAGCCCAGTGGGTCTAGCGGGAGATACGCAGTATTTT
>once|TRBJ2-4|TRBV24-1|TRBD1
CATSDLGTGNWDIQYF
TGTGCCACCAGTGATTTGGGGACAGGGAACTGGGACATTCAGTACTTC
>once|TRBJ2-2|TRBV20-1|TRBD1
CSARVTGGGNTGELFF
TGCAGTGCTAGAGTCACAGGGGGAGGGAACACCGGGGAGCTGTTTTTT
>NA|TRBJ2-1|TRBV20-1|NA
CSARDKAPGEGYNEQFF
TGCAGTGCTAGAGACAAGGCACCGGGAGAGGGGTACAATGAGCAGTTCTTC
>NA|TRBJ2-5|TRBV20-1|NA
CSASPLGGAGETQYF
TGCAGTGCTAGCCCGCTTGGCGGGGCCGGGGAGACCCAGTACTTC
>NA|TRBJ2-7|TRBV7-2|TRBD2
CASSLAASGRYYEQYF
TGTGCCAGCAGCTTAGCGGCTAGCGGGAGATACTACGAGCAGTACTTC
>NA|TRBJ2-6|TRBV11-2|NA
CASSLINRAGANVLTF
TGTGCCAGCAGCTTAATCAACAGGGCTGGGGCCAACGTCCTGACTTTC
>NA|TRBJ2-3|TRBV7-2|NA
CASSLLIGVKDTQYF
TGTGCCAGCAGCTTATTAATCGGGGTGAAAGATACGCAGTATTTT
>NA|TRBJ1-2|TRBV12-3/TRBV12-4|TRBD1
CASSPRQGATNYGYTF
TGTGCCAGCAGCCCCCGACAGGGGGCCACAAACTATGGCTACACCTTC
>NA|TRBJ2-7|TRBV12-3/TRBV12-4|NA
CASSVAAGVIYEQYF
TGTGCCAGCAGTGTAGCGGCAGGGGTTATCTACGAGCAGTACTTC